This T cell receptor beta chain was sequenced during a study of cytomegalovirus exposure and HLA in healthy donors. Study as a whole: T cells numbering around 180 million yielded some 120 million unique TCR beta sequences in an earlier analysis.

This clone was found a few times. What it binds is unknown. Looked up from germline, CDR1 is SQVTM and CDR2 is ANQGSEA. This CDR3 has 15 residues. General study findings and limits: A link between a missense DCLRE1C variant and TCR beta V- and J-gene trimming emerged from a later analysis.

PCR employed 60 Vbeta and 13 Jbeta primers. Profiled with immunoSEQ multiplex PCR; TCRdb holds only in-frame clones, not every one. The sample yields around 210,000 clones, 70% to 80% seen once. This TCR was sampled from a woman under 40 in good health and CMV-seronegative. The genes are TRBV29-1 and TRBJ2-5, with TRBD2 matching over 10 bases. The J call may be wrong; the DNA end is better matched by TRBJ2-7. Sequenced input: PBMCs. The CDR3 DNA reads TGCAGCGCCCTTGCGGCAGCGGGAGGGCCGCGCGAGCAGTACTTC. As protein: CSALAAAGGPREQYF.